The 30 T cell receptor beta chains presented below share a single source sample, sequenced in a study of OX40 agonist ivuxolimab in advanced cancers. Method: immunoSEQ multiplex PCR; TCRdb's copy keeps in-frame clones and lacks some. The sample lists approximately 65,000 clones, over 80% occurring once. This sample comprised CD4+ or CD8+ T cells sorted from blood, obtained in a trial of the OX40 agonist ivuxolimab. These receptors came from an adult with an advanced solid tumor such as melanoma, head and neck, liver or kidney cancer.

For the CDR3, the DNA is TGTGCCAGCAGTATCCCGTGGGGGTGGGCCTCCGCCACCGGGGAGCTGTTTTTT. Protein: CASSIPWGWASATGELFF. The chain joins TRBV27 to TRBJ2-2, with D perhaps given as TRBD1 or TRBD2 (5 bases each). The germline CDR1 and CDR2 sequences are MNHEY and SMNVEV (reference sequence). Trimming removed 5 bases from V and 4 bases from J, with 23 bases in between. The CDR3 is 18 residues long.

The chain joins TRBV2 to TRBJ2-5; 9 nucleotides align to TRBD1. The CDR3 has 16 amino acids. Germline assignment: CDR1 SNHLY and CDR2 FYNNEI. V dropped 0 bases and J dropped 2; count of bases not matched to a gene: 4. The CDR3 reads CASSEAGQGPQETQYF. The CDR3 region has the DNA TGTGCCAGCAGTGAAGCGGGACAGGGCCCGCAAGAGACCCAGTACTTC.

The chain joins TRBV11-2 to TRBJ1-5; 9 nucleotides line up with TRBD1. Germline values: CDR1 SGHAT, CDR2 FQNNGV. The V and J ends lost 1 base and 2 bases, in that order; junction bases with no gene match: 6. This CDR3 is 17 amino acids long. The CDR3, as DNA: TGTGCCAGCAGCTTAGCTCAACAGGGGGCGGGCAATCAGCCCCAGCATTTT. This codes for CASSLAQQGAGNQPQHF.

This sequence joins TRBV7-8 and TRBJ2-3, with D tentatively TRBD1 (5 bases). CDR3 length: 16 amino acids. Germline CDR1 SGHVS, CDR2 FQNEAQ. V dropped 2 bases and J dropped 4 bases, with 16 bases sitting between them. The CDR3 reads CASSLWAGFNSDTQYF. The DNA of the CDR3 is TGTGCCAGCAGCTTATGGGCAGGGTTTAACTCAGATACGCAGTATTTT.

The chain recombines TRBV5-1 with TRBJ2-3; 12 positions match TRBD2. In germline, CDR1 is SGHRS, CDR2 YFSETQ. This CDR3 has 16 residues. V gave up 0 bases and J gave up 5 bases; unmatched junction bases: 4. The CDR3 spells CASSLGLAGVGDTQYF. CDR3 DNA sequence: TGCGCCAGCAGCTTGGGACTAGCGGGGGTCGGAGATACGCAGTATTTT.

The chain employs TRBV7-9 and TRBJ1-2, with 10 bases that match TRBD1. V lost 3 bases, J lost 6 bases, and 4 bases stayed unmatched. CDR1 is SEHNR and CDR2 is FQNEAQ in the germline V gene (reference sequence). CDR3 length: 14 amino acids. The CDR3 coding sequence is TGTGCCAGCAGCTTCGCGGGACAGGGGAATGGCTACACCTTC. Translating it yields CASSFAGQGNGYTF.

V usage is TRBV5-1 and J usage is TRBJ1-2; D is unresolved. Deletions cut 0 bases from V and 0 bases from J, with 9 bases between. Germline V gene data show CDR1 as SGHRS and CDR2 as YFSETQ. There are 15 residues in the CDR3. In DNA, the CDR3 is TGCGCCAGCAGCTTGGACGGATCCTCTAACTATGGCTACACCTTC. This gives the protein CASSLDGSSNYGYTF.

The chain employs TRBV28 and TRBJ1-1, with D tentatively TRBD1 (6 bases). Trimming took 5 bases from V and 4 from J, leaving 14 bases between them. Germline assignment: CDR1 MDHEN and CDR2 SYDVKM. This CDR3 contains 14 residues. The CDR3, as DNA: TGTGCCAGCAGTCCACCCGGGACATTCACTGAAGCTTTCTTT. Its translation: CASSPPGTFTEAFF.

This chain connects TRBV5-1 to TRBJ2-1; 7 positions match TRBD2. This CDR3 is 15 amino acids long. V lost 2 bases, J lost 2 bases, and 4 bases stayed unmatched. CDR1 SGHRS and CDR2 YFSETQ come from the germline V gene. CDR3 amino acids: CASSLTGTTYNEQFF. Here the CDR3 DNA reads TGCGCCAGCAGCTTAACGGGGACTACCTACAATGAGCAGTTCTTC.

This chain links TRBV2 with TRBJ2-3; D is undetermined. Trimming shortened V by 6 bases and J by 2 bases, and 12 bases separated the two germline ends. The CDR3 runs 14 residues. In germline, CDR1 is SNHLY, CDR2 FYNNEI. The CDR3 coding sequence is TGTGCCAGCAGGTCCCTGGGTTTCACAGATACGCAGTATTTT. Translating it yields CASRSLGFTDTQYF.

The gene calls are TRBV7-2 and TRBJ2-5; D may match TRBD1 or TRBD2 (5 bases each). From germline, CDR1 is SGHTA and CDR2 FQGNSA. The V gene lost 1 base and the J gene lost 1 base, with 10 bases spanning the gap. This CDR3 comprises 15 residues. The CDR3 loop reads CASSLGEGLQETQYF. CDR3 coding DNA: TGTGCCAGCAGCTTAGGTGAGGGGCTCCAAGAGACCCAGTACTTC. Full variable domain (remainder filled in from reference TRBV7-2 and TRBJ2-5): GAGVSQSPSNKVTEKGKDVELRCDPISGHTALYWYRQSLGQGLEFLIYFQGNSAPDKSGLPSDRFSAERTGGSVSTLTIQRTQQEDSAVYLCASSLGEGLQETQYFGPGTRLLVL.

The gene calls are TRBV5-6 and TRBJ2-2; 8 bases fit TRBD2. V gave up 1 base and J gave up 3 bases; unmatched junction bases: 11. The germline CDR1 and CDR2 sequences are SGHDT and YYEEEE. The CDR3 loop spans 18 amino acids. The CDR3 region has the DNA TGTGCCAGCAGCTTGACTCTCTTAGCGGGGACCTACACCGGGGAGCTGTTTTTT. It yields the protein CASSLTLLAGTYTGELFF.

This CDR3 is CASSLERSGGTQYF. DNA for the CDR3: TGTGCCAGCAGCTTGGAGAGGAGTGGGGGGACCCAGTACTTC. This sequence joins TRBV5-6 and TRBJ2-5; D is possibly TRBD1 or TRBD2 (5 bases each). V was cut by 0 bases and J by 7 bases, with 13 bases left in between. CDR1 is SGHDT and CDR2 is YYEEEE in the germline V gene. The CDR3 sequence is 14 residues long.

The gene calls are TRBV6-5 and TRBJ2-2; possibly TRBD2 for D (5 bases). Germline V CDR1 and CDR2: MNHEY, SVGAGI. Trimming took 6 bases from V and 5 from J, leaving 10 bases between them. The CDR3 extends over 13 amino acids. In DNA, the CDR3 is TGTGCCAGCAGGACCCCGGGAACCGGGGAGCTGTTTTTT. Its translation is CASRTPGTGELFF.

This chain connects TRBV4-1 to TRBJ1-4; weak D call: TRBD1 (6 bases). The ends were cut back, 3 bases at V and 8 bases at J, with 19 bases in the middle. The CDR3 loop spans 16 amino acids. Germline values: CDR1 MGHRA, CDR2 YSYEKL. The CDR3 DNA sequence: TGCGCCAGCAGCCATGGGAGGGGGGTTGAGGGAGAAAAACTGTTTTTT. This translates into CASSHGRGVEGEKLFF.

This clone has only a few counts. The chain carries TRBV30 and TRBJ2-2; D uncertain. V was pared by 8 bases and J by 4 bases, with 8 bases between. The V gene's germline CDR1 is GTSNPN and CDR2 SVGIG (reference sequence). The CDR3 totals 11 residues. The CDR3 DNA is TGTGCCGGCGGACGCACCGGGGAGCTGTTTTTT. Protein: CAGGRTGELFF.

The chain joins TRBV9 to TRBJ2-1, with 7 positions matching TRBD1. V was pared by 0 bases and J by 10 bases, with 7 bases of the junction left unmatched. Per the germline V gene, CDR1 is SGDLS and CDR2 is YYNGEE. The CDR3 extends over 14 amino acids. The CDR3, as DNA: TGTGCCAGCAGCGTAGCTACAACAGGGGCCGAGCAGTTCTTC. It specifies CASSVATTGAEQFF.

The chain has TRBV6-1 and TRBJ1-1; D gene uncertain. V lost 1 base, J lost 0 bases, and 9 bases lay in between. Germline V gene sequence: CDR1 MNHNS, CDR2 SASEGT. The CDR3 runs 15 residues. The CDR3 here is CASSEELLMNTEAFF. For the CDR3, the DNA is TGTGCCAGCAGTGAAGAGCTCTTGATGAACACTGAAGCTTTCTTT.

The genes are TRBV7-2 and TRBJ1-5; TRBD1 agrees at 8 bases. The CDR3 is made up of 13 amino acids. CDR1 is SGHTA and CDR2 is FQGNSA in the germline V gene. The V gene end was trimmed by 6 bases and the J gene end by 10 bases; junction bases not matched to a gene: 8. CDR3 protein: CASSRQGSSPQHF. DNA of the CDR3: TGTGCCAGCAGTCGACAGGGGAGCTCCCCCCAGCATTTT.

The V call is TRBV21-1, the J call TRBJ2-2; the table's TRBD2 call for D was not verified on the DNA. TRBV21-1 counts as a pseudogene. This CDR3 has 16 amino acids. CDR3 in amino acids: CASSKETGENTGELFF. CDR3 nucleotide sequence: TGTGCCAGCAGCAAAGAGACGGGTGAGAACACCGGGGAGCTGTTTTTT.

This sequence joins TRBV5-4 and TRBJ1-3; perhaps TRBD1 as D (6 bases). The CDR3 runs to 14 residues. V shed 4 bases and J shed 0 bases, with 8 bases lying between them. CDR1 and CDR2 from the germline V gene are SGHNT and YYREEE (reference sequence). The DNA of the CDR3 is TGTGCCAGCAGCGGGGGCGACTCTGGAAACACCATATATTTT. Residues: CASSGGDSGNTIYF.

The chain joins TRBV27 to TRBJ2-3; 11 nucleotides match TRBD2. The CDR3 is 16 amino acids. V was pared by 4 bases and J by 7 bases, with 10 bases of the junction left unmatched. Germline V gives CDR1 MNHEY, CDR2 SMNVEV (reference sequence). The CDR3 nucleotides read TGTGCCAGCAGTTACCGACTAGCGGGACCCTCGCATACGCAGTATTTT. Protein: CASSYRLAGPSHTQYF.

The chain uses TRBV18 and TRBJ2-5; 13 bases are shared with TRBD2. The V gene end was trimmed by 4 bases and the J gene end by 10 bases; junction bases not matched to a gene: 21. Looked up from germline, CDR1 is KGHSH and CDR2 is LQKENI. This CDR3 has 19 amino acids. CDR3 bases: TGTGCCAGCTCACTACTCGGACTAGCGGGGGACAGCTCCGTATGGGGCCAGTACTTC. It yields the protein CASSLLGLAGDSSVWGQYF.

The chain uses TRBV7-8 and TRBJ2-7; either TRBD1 or TRBD2 may fit D (5 bases each). The CDR3 loop spans 15 amino acids. Germline V lookup: CDR1 SGHVS, CDR2 FQNEAQ. V shed 5 bases and J shed 7 bases, with 21 bases lying between them. This chain's CDR3 is CASSRGDPNMGEQYV. The DNA for the CDR3 is TGTGCCAGCAGCCGAGGGGACCCGAACATGGGGGAGCAGTACGTC.

This clone appeared a single time. The chain is built from TRBV2 and TRBJ1-2; unclear D gene. CDR3 length: 12 amino acids. Germline lookup yields CDR1 SNHLY and CDR2 FYNNEI. The V and J ends lost 5 bases and 6 bases respectively, with 10 bases between them. The CDR3 loop is CASSSRTNGYTF. Here the CDR3 DNA reads TGTGCCAGCAGTTCCCGGACCAATGGCTACACCTTC. Full variable domain (rest looked up from reference TRBV2 and TRBJ1-2): EPEVTQTPSHQVTQMGQEVILRCVPISNHLYFYWYRQILGQKVEFLVSFYNNEISEKSEIFDDQFSVERPDGSNFTLKIRSTKLEDSAMYFCASSSRTNGYTFGSGTRLTVV.

CDR3 residues: CASSDRDRGQPQHF. CDR3 in DNA: TGTGCCAGCAGCGACCGGGACAGAGGTCAGCCCCAGCATTTT. This sequence joins TRBV7-2 and TRBJ1-5; 7 bases map to TRBD1. This CDR3 is 14 amino acids long. V lost 5 bases to trimming and J lost 6 bases; unmatched junction nucleotides: 7. CDR1 and CDR2 (germline): SGHTA, FQGNSA.

V usage is TRBV18 and J usage is TRBJ1-4, with D unclear. The CDR3 length is 13 residues. Trimming cost V 3 bases and J 5 bases, with 7 bases left between them. CDR1 and CDR2 (germline): KGHSH, LQKENI. The CDR3 here is CASSPQPNEKLFF. The CDR3, as DNA: TGTGCCAGCTCACCCCAACCCAATGAAAAACTGTTTTTT.

The rearrangement joins TRBV5-4 to TRBJ2-1, with 13 bases identical to TRBD2. Germline trimming cut 3 bases from V and 12 bases from J; bases unmatched to any gene: 9. Germline CDR1 and CDR2: SGHNT and YYREEE (reference sequence). There are 15 residues in the CDR3. This CDR3 is CASSWGTSGARRQFF. The CDR3 bases are TGTGCCAGCAGCTGGGGGACTAGCGGGGCTCGCCGGCAGTTCTTC.

This chain uses TRBV6-5 with TRBJ2-2; 8 positions match TRBD1. This CDR3 comprises 15 residues. J lost 0 bases, V lost 6 bases, and 3 bases had no gene match. Germline values: CDR1 MNHEY, CDR2 SVGAGI. CDR3 bases: TGTGCCAGCAGATTGGACAGGGCGAACACCGGGGAGCTGTTTTTT. It codes for CASRLDRANTGELFF.

The J gene is TRBJ1-5, the V gene TRBV19; D remains ambiguous. Trimming removed 3 bases from V and 7 bases from J, with 10 bases in between. This CDR3 region has 13 residues. Germline V gene data show CDR1 as LNHDA and CDR2 as SQIVND (reference sequence). CDR3 residues: CASSIFADQPQHF. DNA of the CDR3: TGTGCCAGTAGTATTTTTGCAGACCAGCCCCAGCATTTT.